Each of the 18 T cell receptor beta chains below was sequenced from the same sample in a study of blood T cell repertoires in COVID-19. Here immunoSEQ multiplex PCR was the method, and the copy in TCRdb shows in-frame clones only, minus some. The sample lists about 68,000 clones, roughly 85% occurring once. The sequenced material came from peripheral blood. All receptors come from a man aged 30-40 years with acute or convalescent COVID-19.

The chain combines TRBV28 with TRBJ2-7, with 10 bases identical to TRBD1. The germline V gene encodes CDR1 MDHEN and CDR2 SYDVKM. The trim removed 6 bases at V and 4 bases at J, leaving 6 bases unmatched. This CDR3 is 14 amino acids long. The CDR3 loop reads CASSSPGQGYEQYF. The DNA of the CDR3 is TGTGCCAGCAGCTCTCCGGGACAGGGGTACGAGCAGTACTTC.

The chain combines TRBV3-1 (or the pseudogene TRBV3-2) with TRBJ2-5, with D maybe TRBD2 (6 bases). The germline V gene has CDR1 LGHDT and CDR2 YNNKEL (reference sequence). Trimming removed 0 bases from V and 3 bases from J, with 14 bases in between. This CDR3 has 16 residues. The CDR3: CASSQDLGGLEETQYF. The CDR3 DNA sequence: TGTGCCAGCAGCCAAGACCTCGGAGGGCTTGAAGAGACCCAGTACTTC.

The chain couples TRBV5-1 to TRBJ2-2; D might be TRBD2 (6 bases). V was pared by 4 bases and J by 4 bases, with 14 bases between. From germline, CDR1 is SGHRS and CDR2 YFSETQ. The CDR3 length is 15 residues. This CDR3 reads CASSTAGSGTGELFF. For the CDR3, the DNA is TGCGCCAGCAGCACGGCGGGGAGCGGCACCGGGGAGCTGTTTTTT.

Details on this clone: Distinct nucleotide sequences in the sample also encode this CDR3. This sequence joins TRBV7-9 and TRBJ2-3, with D uncertain. This CDR3 is built from 13 residues. Germline V lookup: CDR1 SEHNR, CDR2 FQNEAQ (reference sequence). Trimming removed 3 bases from V and 0 bases from J, with 4 bases in between. The CDR3 is CASSFVSTDTQYF. CDR3 nucleotide sequence: TGTGCCAGCAGCTTCGTAAGCACAGATACGCAGTATTTT.

The J gene is TRBJ2-3, the V gene TRBV4-1, with 8 bases that match TRBD2. The CDR3 consists of 17 residues. The germline gives CDR1 MGHRA, CDR2 YSYEKL. The V gene end was trimmed by 6 bases and the J gene end by 0 bases; junction bases not matched to a gene: 11. CDR3 loop: CASSSGKIPTSTDTQYF. CDR3 bases: TGCGCCAGCAGTAGCGGGAAAATCCCAACTAGCACAGATACGCAGTATTTT.

This clone occurred once. V and J are TRBV2 and TRBJ2-3; D ambiguous. The CDR3 sequence is 15 residues long. With 5 bases removed from V and 1 base from J, the gap between germline ends came to 13 bases. CDR1 is SNHLY and CDR2 is FYNNEI in the germline V gene. CDR3 sequence: CASSKGIVGTDTQYF. For the CDR3, the DNA is TGTGCCAGCAGTAAAGGTATAGTTGGCACAGATACGCAGTATTTT.

The rearrangement uses TRBV7-2 and TRBJ2-1; D possibly corresponds to TRBD1 (5 bases). Germline loops: CDR1 SGHTA, CDR2 FQGNSA. This CDR3 contains 14 residues. V shed 1 base and J shed 10 bases, with 14 bases lying between them. The CDR3 region has the DNA TGTGCCAGCAGCTTAGAAGGGGTCAGTGGCGAGCAGTTCTTC. This codes for CASSLEGVSGEQFF.

J is TRBJ2-1 and V is TRBV3-1 (or the pseudogene TRBV3-2); 9 bases agree with TRBD1. From germline, CDR1 is LGHDT and CDR2 YNNKEL (reference sequence). After removal of 6 bases from V and 2 bases from J, the junction contained 2 bases not matched to a gene. This CDR3 region has 14 residues. The CDR3 loop reads CASSGTGTYNEQFF. CDR3 nucleotides: TGTGCCAGCAGTGGGACAGGGACCTACAATGAGCAGTTCTTC.

This clone has a single count. V and J are TRBV5-1 and TRBJ2-7; 8 bases agree with TRBD1. Germline trimming cut 4 bases from V and 3 bases from J; bases unmatched to any gene: 9. Per the germline V gene, CDR1 is SGHRS and CDR2 is YFSETQ. The CDR3 length is 15 residues. CDR3: CASSQPGTGVYEQYF. The CDR3 nucleotides are TGCGCCAGCAGCCAACCCGGGACAGGAGTCTACGAGCAGTACTTC.

The gene calls are TRBV13 and TRBJ2-7; 8 bases are a match to TRBD1. Germline V CDR1 and CDR2: PRHDT, FYEKMQ (reference sequence). V dropped 5 bases and J dropped 2; count of bases not matched to a gene: 5. This CDR3 comprises 14 residues. Here the CDR3 reads CASSPGQGAYEQYF. CDR3 DNA: TGTGCCAGCAGCCCCGGACAGGGCGCCTACGAGCAGTACTTC.

In its sample, this clone was seen a few times. This chain uses TRBV19 with TRBJ1-5; the D is unclear. V was clipped by 4 bases and J by 6 bases, with 10 bases between them. The length of the CDR3 is 13 residues. Germline V gene sequence: CDR1 LNHDA, CDR2 SQIVND (reference sequence). In DNA, the CDR3 is TGTGCCAGTAGTACCCAGGTTGGTCAGCCCCAGCATTTT. Translated, it gives CASSTQVGQPQHF.

This CDR3 is CASSISTSGSTDTQYF. The CDR3 nucleotides read TGTGCCAGCAGCATCTCTACTAGCGGGAGCACAGATACGCAGTATTTT. V and J are TRBV7-9 and TRBJ2-3, with 9 bases aligning to TRBD2. Germline CDR1 SEHNR, CDR2 FQNEAQ (reference sequence). V was clipped by 5 bases and J by 0 bases; unmatched bases: 6. The CDR3 extends over 16 amino acids.

V is TRBV2 and J is TRBJ2-1; no reliable D call. The V gene's germline CDR1 is SNHLY and CDR2 FYNNEI. The CDR3 sequence is 14 residues long. V lost 4 bases to trimming and J lost 0 bases, with 7 bases between them. CDR3 coding DNA: TGTGCCAGCAGTGGACTTACCTCCTACAATGAGCAGTTCTTC. Translated: CASSGLTSYNEQFF. The whole variable domain, remainder taken from reference TRBV2 and TRBJ2-1, is EPEVTQTPSHQVTQMGQEVILRCVPISNHLYFYWYRQILGQKVEFLVSFYNNEISEKSEIFDDQFSVERPDGSNFTLKIRSTKLEDSAMYFCASSGLTSYNEQFFGPGTRLTVL.

This rearrangement joins TRBV7-9 to TRBJ1-2; TRBD1 might be the D (5 bases). CDR3 length equals 13 residues. V was cut by 5 bases and J by 10 bases, with 17 bases left in between. Germline V gene lookup returns CDR1 SEHNR and CDR2 FQNEAQ (reference sequence). The CDR3 protein is CASSRDRPIIYTF. CDR3 nucleotides: TGTGCCAGCAGCCGCGACAGACCTATTATCTACACCTTC.

The rearrangement uses TRBV7-8 and TRBJ1-5, with D perhaps matching TRBD1 (6 bases). The CDR3 is made up of 13 amino acids. Trimming stripped 2 bases from V and 6 bases from J, with 8 bases between. Germline V gene data show CDR1 as SGHVS and CDR2 as FQNEAQ. CDR3: CASSLRDIQPQHF. The CDR3, as DNA: TGTGCCAGCAGCTTACGGGACATTCAGCCCCAGCATTTT.

The chain has TRBV9 and TRBJ2-1, with 7 nucleotides matching TRBD1. V lost 4 bases, J lost 6 bases, and 7 bases stayed unmatched. The CDR3 loop spans 14 amino acids. Germline CDR1 reads SGDLS; CDR2 reads YYNGEE. The CDR3 reads CASSPNAGGNEQFF. The DNA of the CDR3 is TGTGCCAGCAGCCCGAACGCAGGGGGCAATGAGCAGTTCTTC.

This chain connects TRBV4-1 to TRBJ1-4, with unresolved D. The V gene's germline CDR1 is MGHRA and CDR2 YSYEKL. The length of the CDR3 is 16 residues. Trimming left V 0 bases short and J 0 bases short, with 8 bases between. The CDR3 DNA is TGCGCCAGCAGCCAAGATTGGGCAGCAACTAATGAAAAACTGTTTTTT. As protein: CASSQDWAATNEKLFF.

The V call is TRBV25-1, the J call TRBJ1-5; D unclear. This CDR3 spans 13 amino acids. The V gene's germline CDR1 is MGHDK and CDR2 SYGVNS. Trimming pared 8 bases from V and 2 bases from J, leaving 10 bases between. The CDR3 DNA sequence: TGTGCCAGCGCCGCCGGGGGCAATCAGCCCCAGCATTTT. As protein: CASAAGGNQPQHF.